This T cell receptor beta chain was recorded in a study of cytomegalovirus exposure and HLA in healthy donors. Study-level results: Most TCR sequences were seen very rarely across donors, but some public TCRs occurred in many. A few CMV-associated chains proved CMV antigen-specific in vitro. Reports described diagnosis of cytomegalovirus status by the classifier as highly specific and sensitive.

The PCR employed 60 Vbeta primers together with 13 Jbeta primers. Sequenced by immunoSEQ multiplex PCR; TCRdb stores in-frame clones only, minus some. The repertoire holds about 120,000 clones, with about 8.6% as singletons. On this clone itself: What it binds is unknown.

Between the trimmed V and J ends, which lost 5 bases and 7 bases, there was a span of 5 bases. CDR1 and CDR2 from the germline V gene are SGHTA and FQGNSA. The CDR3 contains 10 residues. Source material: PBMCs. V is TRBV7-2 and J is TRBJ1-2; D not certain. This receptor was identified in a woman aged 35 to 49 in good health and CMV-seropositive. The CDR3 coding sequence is TGTGCCAGCAGCAAACTTGGCTACACCTTC. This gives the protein CASSKLGYTF.